The clone carrying this T cell receptor beta chain occurred a few times. Germline V gene lookup returns CDR1 MNHEY and CDR2 SMNVEV (reference sequence). Trimming removed 5 bases from V and 2 bases from J; junction bases left unmatched: 5. CDR3 length: 16 amino acids. UMIs and a universal primer site were added when TCR cDNA was made by 5'RACE template switching. Each CDR3 protein is one row after TCRdb ran MiXCR on the 5' RACE reads. The sample yields some 670,000 distinct CDR3 sequences, 9% to 15% seen once. The source of the sample is a study of T cells after yellow fever vaccination. This sequence originates from a man under 40 who received the YFV17D yellow fever vaccine. This specimen was PBMCs, taken on the day of the yellow fever booster vaccination. The J gene is TRBJ2-1, the V gene TRBV27; 11 positions match TRBD2. The CDR3 DNA follows: TGTGCCAGCAGTCTCGGACTAGCGGGCCCCTACAATGAGCAGTTCTTC. Protein: CASSLGLAGPYNEQFF.